This TCR beta chain originates from a study of cytomegalovirus exposure and HLA in healthy donors. Regarding this clone: Antigen specificity is unknown. The CDR3 carries no conserved terminal phenylalanine or tryptophan, so it likely arises from a read error.

Trimming took off 0 bases at V and 1 base at J, with 10 bases between the two ends. The CDR3 loop spans 15 amino acids. The germline gives CDR1 SGHRS, CDR2 YFSETQ. Broader study findings: According to a later analysis, donors in an Asian-associated ancestry cluster reportedly had fewer N-insertions than the roughly 640-donor mean. Among TCR sequences, most were rare, though some public TCRs appeared in many donors.

It was with 60 Vbeta and 13 Jbeta primers that the PCR ran. Sequencing used immunoSEQ multiplex PCR; TCRdb keeps in-frame clones, though not all of them. The sample includes 95,000 to 110,000 clones, approximately 80% of them seen just once. The sequence was obtained from a woman aged 18-29 years in good health and CMV-seropositive. V gene TRBV5-1 combines with J gene TRBJ1-1, with D unresolved. Sequencing input: PBMCs. The DNA of the CDR3 is TGCGCCAGCAGCTTGGAACTTGCCGGGAACACTGAAGCTTTCGTT. Protein sequence: CASSLELAGNTEAFV.